This is a list of T cell receptor beta chains from one sample in a study of Ad26.COV2.S vaccination and SARS-CoV-2 variants. Only in-frame clones appear in the TCRdb table, and some are missing; sequencing was by immunoSEQ multiplex PCR. The sample holds about 440,000 clones, around nine tenths seen once. Sequenced here: peripheral blood, sampled in a trial of Ad26.COV2.S vaccine versus placebo. These receptors all stem from a person between 18 and 65 years old who received the Ad26.COV2.S COVID-19 vaccine or a placebo. Both conserved end residues are part of each CDR3. D genes are given only for firm matches. Clone size is stated in some rows and not others, as once, few, many or a class when expanded.

j_call v_call clone_size cdr3_length d_call cdr3_aa cdr3_nt
TRBJ1-4 TRBV9 NA 17 TRBD1 CASSPGQAILGNEKLFF TGTGCCAGCAGCCCAGGACAGGCGATCCTTGGAAATGAAAAACTGTTTTTT
TRBJ1-6 TRBV19 NA 15 NA CASSRQKGYNSPLHF TGTGCCAGTAGCAGACAGAAAGGCTATAATTCACCCCTCCACTTT
TRBJ2-1 TRBV12-3/TRBV12-4 NA 13 NA CASSPGTLNEQFF TGTGCCAGCAGCCCCGGGACTCTCAATGAGCAGTTCTTC
TRBJ2-1 TRBV9 NA 15 TRBD2 CASSVASGRNNEQFF TGTGCCAGCAGCGTAGCTAGCGGTCGAAACAATGAGCAGTTCTTC
TRBJ2-5 TRBV29-1 NA 14 TRBD1 CSGRDRGRVETQYF TGCAGCGGCCGGGACAGGGGGCGCGTGGAGACCCAGTACTTC
TRBJ1-2 TRBV28 NA 15 NA CASSLEGVTPHGYTF TGTGCCAGCAGTTTAGAGGGGGTGACTCCCCATGGCTACACCTTC
TRBJ2-1 TRBV18 NA 15 NA CASSPPSVTYNEQFF TGTGCCAGCTCACCCCCCAGCGTTACCTACAATGAGCAGTTCTTC
TRBJ2-1 TRBV11-1 NA 15 TRBD1 CASSHGTGGNNEQFF TGTGCCAGCAGCCACGGGACAGGGGGCAACAATGAGCAGTTCTTC
TRBJ2-3 TRBV10-3 NA 15 NA CAISDSLTLTDTQYF TGTGCCATCAGTGACTCTCTTACACTCACAGATACGCAGTATTTT
TRBJ2-7 TRBV6-4 once 15 TRBD2 CASSERLAGGYEQYF TGTGCCAGCAGTGAGAGACTAGCGGGAGGCTACGAGCAGTACTTC
TRBJ2-7 TRBV5-1 NA 15 TRBD1 CASSPRPGGIYEQYF TGCGCCAGCAGCCCCCGTCCAGGGGGCATCTACGAGCAGTACTTC
TRBJ1-2 TRBV19 NA 15 NA CASRDSGGHNYGYTF TGTGCCAGTAGGGACTCCGGAGGGCATAACTATGGCTACACCTTC
TRBJ2-3 TRBV24-1 NA 18 TRBD2 CATSDPRDPASGRDTQYF TGTGCCACCAGTGATCCCCGGGACCCGGCTAGCGGGAGGGATACGCAGTATTTT
TRBJ1-2 TRBV7-2 NA 13 NA CASSDPGNYGYTF TGTGCCAGCAGCGACCCTGGGAACTATGGCTACACCTTC
TRBJ1-1 TRBV18 NA 14 NA CASSLEVRGTEAFF TGTGCCAGCTCACTAGAAGTACGGGGCACTGAAGCTTTCTTT
TRBJ2-7 TRBV24-1 NA 17 NA CATSDFGGRGYSYEQYF TGTGCCACCAGTGATTTCGGAGGCAGGGGATACTCCTACGAGCAGTACTTC
TRBJ1-2 TRBV3-1/TRBV3-2 NA 15 TRBD1 CASSPQRDSSYGYTF TGTGCCAGCAGCCCCCAGAGGGACAGCTCCTATGGCTACACCTTC